This T cell receptor (beta chain) stems from a study of blood T cell repertoires in COVID-19. The protocol was immunoSEQ multiplex PCR, while the TCRdb copy is restricted to in-frame clones and leaves out a portion. The repertoire has 350,000 to 450,000 clones, 80% to 90% of them found once; the top ten carry 1% to 1.3%. Germline values: CDR1 MDHEN, CDR2 SYDVKM. CDR3 length equals 14 residues. The chain links TRBV28 to TRBJ1-2, with D hard to call. The material sequenced was PBMCs or T cells enriched from blood (not recorded which). The receptor's source is a young man who had recovered from COVID-19. The CDR3 is CLSQNGGSFGGYTF. DNA of the CDR3: TGTCTGAGCCAGAACGGAGGGTCGTTCGGTGGCTACACCTTC.